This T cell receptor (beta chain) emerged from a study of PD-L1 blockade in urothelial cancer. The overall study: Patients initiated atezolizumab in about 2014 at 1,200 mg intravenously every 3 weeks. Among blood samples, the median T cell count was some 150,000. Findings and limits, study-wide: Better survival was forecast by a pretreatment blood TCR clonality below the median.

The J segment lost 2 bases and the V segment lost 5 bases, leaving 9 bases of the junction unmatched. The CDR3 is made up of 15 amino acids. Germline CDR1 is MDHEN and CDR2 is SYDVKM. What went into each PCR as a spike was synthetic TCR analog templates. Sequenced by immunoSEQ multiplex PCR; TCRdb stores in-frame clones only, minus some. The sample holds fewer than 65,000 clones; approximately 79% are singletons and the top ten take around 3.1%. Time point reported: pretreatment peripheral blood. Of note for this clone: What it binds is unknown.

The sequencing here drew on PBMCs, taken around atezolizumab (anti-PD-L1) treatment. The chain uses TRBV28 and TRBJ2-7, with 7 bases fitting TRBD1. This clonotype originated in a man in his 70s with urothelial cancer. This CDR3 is CASSPPGDRAYEQYF. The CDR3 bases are TGTGCCAGCAGTCCCCCGGGCGACAGGGCCTACGAGCAGTACTTC.